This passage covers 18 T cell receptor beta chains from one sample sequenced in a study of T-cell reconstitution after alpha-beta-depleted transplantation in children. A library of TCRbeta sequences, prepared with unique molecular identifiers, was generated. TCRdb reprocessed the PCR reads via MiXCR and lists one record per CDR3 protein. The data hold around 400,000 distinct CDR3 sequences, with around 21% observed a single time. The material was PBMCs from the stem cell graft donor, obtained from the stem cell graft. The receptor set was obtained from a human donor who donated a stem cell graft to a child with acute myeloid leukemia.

CDR3 in amino acids: CASSSRESSSGANVLTF. The CDR3 bases are TGTGCCAGCAGCTCCCGGGAGTCCAGCTCTGGGGCCAACGTCCTGACTTTC. The rearrangement uses TRBV7-3 and TRBJ2-6; maybe TRBD2 (6 bases). Germline loops: CDR1 SGHTA, CDR2 FQGTGA. V lost 4 bases and J lost 0, with 13 bases in between. This CDR3 spans 17 amino acids.

CDR3 region: CASSSKPTSGTTEAFF. CDR3 DNA: TGTGCCAGCAGCTCCAAACCAACTTCGGGGACGACTGAAGCTTTCTTT. This sequence joins TRBV7-9 and TRBJ1-1; maybe TRBD1 (5 bases). CDR1 is SEHNR and CDR2 is FQNEAQ in the germline V gene (reference sequence). This CDR3 is built from 16 residues. Trimming removed 4 bases at V and 5 bases at J, with 20 bases between. The full variable domain, in which reference TRBV7-9 and TRBJ1-1 provide the parts outside the CDR3, is DTGVSQNPRHKITKRGQNVTFRCDPISEHNRLYWYRQTLGQGPEFLTYFQNEAQLEKSRLLSDRFSAERPKGSFSTLEIQRTEQGDSAMYLCASSSKPTSGTTEAFFGQGTRLTVV.

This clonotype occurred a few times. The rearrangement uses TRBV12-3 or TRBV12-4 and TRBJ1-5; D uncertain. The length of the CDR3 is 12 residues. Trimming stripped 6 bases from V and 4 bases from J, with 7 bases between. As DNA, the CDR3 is TGTGCCAGCAGCGCTCCAAATCAGCCCCAGCATTTT. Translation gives CASSAPNQPQHF.

CDR3 coding DNA: TGTGCCAGCAGCCCGGGCGGGAACTACAATGAGCAGTTCTTC. Its protein product is CASSPGGNYNEQFF. The chain links TRBV7-9 to TRBJ2-1; TRBD2 is a possible D gene (6 bases). The CDR3 loop spans 14 amino acids. Germline CDR1 SEHNR, CDR2 FQNEAQ (reference sequence). With 5 bases removed from V and 3 bases from J, the gap between germline ends came to 11 bases.

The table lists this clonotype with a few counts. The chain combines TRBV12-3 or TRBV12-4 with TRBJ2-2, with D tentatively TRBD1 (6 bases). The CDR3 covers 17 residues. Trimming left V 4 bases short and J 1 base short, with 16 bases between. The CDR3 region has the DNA TGTGCCAGCAGTTACACGGAAGGGGGTTGGAACACCGGGGAGCTGTTTTTT. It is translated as CASSYTEGGWNTGELFF.

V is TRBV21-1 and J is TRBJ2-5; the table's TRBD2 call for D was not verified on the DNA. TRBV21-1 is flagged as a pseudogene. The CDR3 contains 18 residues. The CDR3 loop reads CASSKVNRLAGEQETQYF. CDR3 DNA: TGTGCCAGCAGCAAGGTCAACCGTTTAGCGGGGGAACAAGAGACCCAGTACTTC.

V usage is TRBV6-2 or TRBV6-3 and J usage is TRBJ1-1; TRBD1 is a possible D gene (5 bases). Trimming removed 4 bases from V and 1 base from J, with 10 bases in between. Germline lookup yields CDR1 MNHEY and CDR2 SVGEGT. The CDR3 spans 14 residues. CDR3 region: CASSLTRENTEAFF. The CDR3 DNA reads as TGTGCCAGCAGTTTAACCAGGGAGAACACTGAAGCTTTCTTT.

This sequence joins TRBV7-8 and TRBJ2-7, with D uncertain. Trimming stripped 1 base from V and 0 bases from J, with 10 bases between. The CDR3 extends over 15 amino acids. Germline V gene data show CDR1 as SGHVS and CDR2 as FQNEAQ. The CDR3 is CASSLGSARSYEQYF. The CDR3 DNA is TGTGCCAGCAGCTTAGGAAGCGCCCGCTCCTACGAGCAGTACTTC.

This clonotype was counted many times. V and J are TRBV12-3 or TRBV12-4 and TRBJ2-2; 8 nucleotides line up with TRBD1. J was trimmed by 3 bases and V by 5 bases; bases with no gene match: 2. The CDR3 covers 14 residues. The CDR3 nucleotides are TGTGCCAGCAGTCAGGGGGCGTACACCGGGGAGCTGTTTTTT. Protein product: CASSQGAYTGELFF.

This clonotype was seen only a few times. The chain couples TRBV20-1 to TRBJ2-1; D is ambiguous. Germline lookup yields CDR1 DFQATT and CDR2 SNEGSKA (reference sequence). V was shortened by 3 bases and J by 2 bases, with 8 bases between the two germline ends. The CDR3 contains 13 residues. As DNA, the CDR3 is TGCAGTGCTAGTCCCAGTACCTACAATGAGCAGTTCTTC. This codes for CSASPSTYNEQFF.

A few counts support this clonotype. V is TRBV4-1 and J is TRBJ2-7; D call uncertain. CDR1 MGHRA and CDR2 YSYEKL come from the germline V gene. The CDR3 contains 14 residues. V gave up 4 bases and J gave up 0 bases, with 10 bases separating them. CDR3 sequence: CASSRTDSSYEQYF. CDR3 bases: TGCGCCAGCAGCCGGACGGATAGCTCCTACGAGCAGTACTTC.

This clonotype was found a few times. DNA for the CDR3: TGCAGCCCATTTGTAGAGACTGAAGCTTTCTTT. Encoded protein: CSPFVETEAFF. This rearrangement joins TRBV20-1 to TRBJ1-1; D gene ambiguous. The CDR3 has 11 residues. The germline V gene encodes CDR1 DFQATT and CDR2 SNEGSKA (reference sequence).

The CDR3 coding sequence is TGTGCCTGGAGTGATGGGACAGGGGGCGAAAAACTGTTTTTT. This sequence encodes CAWSDGTGGEKLFF. J is TRBJ1-4 and V is TRBV30; the match to TRBD1 covers 12 bases. The CDR3 extends over 14 amino acids. With 1 base clipped from V and 8 bases from J, the junction kept 2 bases outside the gene matches. The germline gives CDR1 GTSNPN, CDR2 SVGIG (reference sequence). The whole variable domain, filled in from reference TRBV30 and TRBJ1-4, reads SQTIHQWPATLVQPVGSPLSLECTVEGTSNPNLYWYRQAAGRGLQLLFYSVGIGQISSEVPQNLSASRPQDRQFILSSKKLLLSDSGFYLCAWSDGTGGEKLFFGSGTQLSVL.

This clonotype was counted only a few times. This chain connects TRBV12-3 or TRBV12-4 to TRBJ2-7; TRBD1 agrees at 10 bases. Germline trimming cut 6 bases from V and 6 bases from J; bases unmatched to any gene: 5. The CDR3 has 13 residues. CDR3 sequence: CASRKGQGLEQYF. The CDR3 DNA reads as TGTGCCAGCAGGAAGGGACAGGGGCTCGAGCAGTACTTC.

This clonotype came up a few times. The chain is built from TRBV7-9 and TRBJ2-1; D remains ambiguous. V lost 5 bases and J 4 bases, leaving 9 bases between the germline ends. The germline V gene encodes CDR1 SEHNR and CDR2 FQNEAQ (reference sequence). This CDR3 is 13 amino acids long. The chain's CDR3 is CASSTRLYNEQFF. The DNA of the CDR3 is TGTGCCAGCAGCACCCGACTGTACAATGAGCAGTTCTTC.

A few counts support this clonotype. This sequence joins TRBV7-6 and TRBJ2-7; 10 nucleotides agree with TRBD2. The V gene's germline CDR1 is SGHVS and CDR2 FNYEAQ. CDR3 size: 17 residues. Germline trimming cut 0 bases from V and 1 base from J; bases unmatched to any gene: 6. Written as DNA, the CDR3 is TGTGCCAGCAGCTTAGCCTCTCGTAGCGGGAGGTCCTACGAGCAGTACTTC. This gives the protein CASSLASRSGRSYEQYF.

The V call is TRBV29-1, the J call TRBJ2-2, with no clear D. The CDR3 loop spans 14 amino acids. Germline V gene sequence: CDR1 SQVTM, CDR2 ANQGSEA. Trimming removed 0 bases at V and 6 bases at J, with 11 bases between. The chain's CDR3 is CSVEESSGSGELFF. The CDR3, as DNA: TGCAGCGTTGAAGAGTCTAGTGGGTCCGGGGAGCTGTTTTTT.

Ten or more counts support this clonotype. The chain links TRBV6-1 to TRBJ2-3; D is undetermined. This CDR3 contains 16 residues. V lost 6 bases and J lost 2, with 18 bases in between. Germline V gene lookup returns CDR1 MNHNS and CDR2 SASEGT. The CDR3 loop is CASRPLRVSSTDTQYF. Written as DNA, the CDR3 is TGTGCCAGCAGGCCACTACGGGTTTCGTCCACAGATACGCAGTATTTT.